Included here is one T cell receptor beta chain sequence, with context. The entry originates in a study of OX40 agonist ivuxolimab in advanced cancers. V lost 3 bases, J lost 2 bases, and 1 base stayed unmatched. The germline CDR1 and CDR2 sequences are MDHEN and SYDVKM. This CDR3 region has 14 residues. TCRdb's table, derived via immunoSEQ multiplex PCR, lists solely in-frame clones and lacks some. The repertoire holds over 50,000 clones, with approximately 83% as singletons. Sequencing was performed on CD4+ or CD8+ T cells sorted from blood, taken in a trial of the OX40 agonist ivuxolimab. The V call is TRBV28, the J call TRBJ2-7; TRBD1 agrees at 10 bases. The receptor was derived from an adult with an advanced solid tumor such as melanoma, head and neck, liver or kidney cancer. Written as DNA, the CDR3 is TGTGCCAGCAGTTTCGGGACAGGGGCCTACGAGCAGTACTTC. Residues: CASSFGTGAYEQYF.